These 32 T cell receptor beta chains were all obtained from the same sample, sequenced in a study of early T cells in non-severe SARS-CoV-2 infection. TCRdb re-derived calls from the 5' RACE reads in MiXCR, one entry per CDR3 protein. The profile shows tens of thousands of distinct CDR3 sequences, less than 6.5% of them singletons. Sequenced sample: whole blood. These receptor sequences come from an adult who was a healthcare worker with PCR-confirmed SARS-CoV-2 infection or an uninfected control (not recorded which).

In the case of this clonotype: Being one base from a much bigger clone, this may be a read error. The V gene is TRBV11-2, the J gene TRBJ2-5; TRBD2 matches at 7 bases. The CDR3 extends over 14 amino acids. CDR1 is SGHAT, CDR2 FQNNGV, per germline. Here the CDR3 DNA reads TGTGTCAGCAGAAGGACTAGGGACCAAGAGACCCAGTACTTC. Its translation: CVSRRTRDQETQYF.

The chain couples TRBV20-1 to TRBJ2-1; 10 bases match TRBD2. The CDR3 contains 14 residues. CDR1 DFQATT and CDR2 SNEGSKA come from the germline V gene (reference sequence). V trimming: 6 bases; J trimming: 8 bases; junction bases outside the gene matches: 10. The CDR3 DNA sequence: TGCAGTGCCATTAGCGGACTAGCGGTCGATGAGCAGTTCTTC. Protein sequence: CSAISGLAVDEQFF.

This clonotype has ten or more counts. This sequence joins TRBV10-1 and TRBJ2-7; 9 bases are shared with TRBD1. Germline assignment: CDR1 WNHNN and CDR2 SYGVQD (reference sequence). Trimming cost V 6 bases and J 2 bases; bases outside gene matches: 5. The CDR3 runs 14 residues. The CDR3 region is CASSSGQGTYEQYF. In nucleotides, the CDR3 is TGCGCCAGCAGCTCGGGACAGGGAACCTACGAGCAGTACTTC.

The CDR3 reads CASSPTLLAGVNEQFF. The DNA of the CDR3 is TGTGCCAGCAGCCCTACGTTGCTAGCGGGAGTCAATGAGCAGTTCTTC. This chain links TRBV11-2 with TRBJ2-1; 10 bases are shared with TRBD2. Trimming cost V 5 bases and J 6 bases; bases outside gene matches: 10. In germline, CDR1 is SGHAT, CDR2 FQNNGV. This CDR3 has 16 amino acids. The whole variable domain, filled in from reference TRBV11-2 and TRBJ2-1, reads EAGVAQSPRYKIIEKRQSVAFWCNPISGHATLYWYQQILGQGPKLLIQFQNNGVVDDSQLPKDRFSAERLKGVDSTLKIQPAKLEDSAVYLCASSPTLLAGVNEQFFGPGTRLTVL.

The chain carries TRBV7-9 and TRBJ1-1; a weak D match, TRBD1 (6 bases). From germline, CDR1 is SEHNR and CDR2 FQNEAQ (reference sequence). Between the trimmed V and J ends, which lost 3 bases and 10 bases, there was a span of 18 bases. The length of the CDR3 is 14 residues. Written as DNA, the CDR3 is TGTGCCAGCAGCTTTATACAGGGTGGTGGAATAGCTTTCTTT. It is translated as CASSFIQGGGIAFF.

This clonotype was found many times. The V gene is TRBV20-1, the J gene TRBJ2-1; a weak D match, TRBD2 (6 bases). The germline CDR1 and CDR2 sequences are DFQATT and SNEGSKA (reference sequence). With 6 bases removed from V and 10 bases from J, the gap between germline ends came to 22 bases. CDR3 length equals 14 residues. This CDR3 reads CSARLAASMSEQFF. CDR3 in DNA: TGCAGTGCGAGGTTAGCGGCCAGCATGAGCGAGCAGTTCTTC.

Concerning this clonotype itself: Since a much larger clone is just one base distant, this may be a read error. The chain combines TRBV20-1 with TRBJ1-5; 8 bases are shared with TRBD1. The ends lost 6 bases at V and 7 bases at J; junction bases unmatched: 8. Per the germline V gene, CDR1 is DFQATT and CDR2 is SNEGSKA (reference sequence). This CDR3 contains 13 residues. DNA for the CDR3: TGCAGTGCGGCAAGGACAGGGAGGCAGCCCCAGCATTTT. It translates to CSAARTGRQPQHF.

This clonotype was observed at least ten times. J is TRBJ1-1 and V is TRBV4-1; weak D call: TRBD1 (6 bases). Per germline, CDR1 MGHRA and CDR2 YSYEKL. The CDR3 spans 15 residues. V shed 1 base and J shed 5 bases, with 14 bases lying between them. This CDR3 is CASSQVWGRGTEAFF. CDR3 sequence (DNA): TGCGCCAGCAGCCAAGTATGGGGGCGCGGGACTGAAGCTTTCTTT.

This clonotype came up a few times. This rearrangement joins TRBV28 to TRBJ2-7; D is tentatively TRBD1 or TRBD2 (5 bases each). The CDR3 covers 12 residues. With 2 bases removed from V and 7 bases from J, the gap between germline ends came to 9 bases. The germline V gene has CDR1 MDHEN and CDR2 SYDVKM. The CDR3 is CASSLVGAEQYF. CDR3 nucleotide sequence: TGTGCCAGCAGTTTAGTCGGGGCAGAGCAGTACTTC.

This clonotype was counted many times. The chain recombines TRBV28 with TRBJ1-5, with a tentative D call TRBD1 (6 bases). CDR3 size: 17 residues. Germline values: CDR1 MDHEN, CDR2 SYDVKM. Trimming removed 6 bases from V and 5 bases from J, with 23 bases in between. The CDR3 spells CASRLTTFDRTYQPQHF. DNA for the CDR3: TGTGCCAGCAGATTAACCACTTTTGACAGGACTTATCAGCCCCAGCATTTT.

Ten or more counts support this clonotype. The chain uses TRBV6-6 and TRBJ2-7; the D is unclear. CDR1 and CDR2 (germline): MNHNY, SVGAGI (reference sequence). Trimming cost V 7 bases and J 2 bases, with 12 bases left between them. The CDR3 extends over 13 amino acids. CDR3: CASTSGLPYEQYF. CDR3 bases: TGTGCCAGCACCTCCGGGCTACCCTACGAGCAGTACTTC.

The table lists this clonotype with many counts. The chain recombines TRBV11-1 with TRBJ2-1, with 11 bases lining up with TRBD1. The CDR3 sequence is 16 residues long. Germline V gene data show CDR1 as SGHAT and CDR2 as FQDESV (reference sequence). The junction had 9 bases not matched to a gene; V was cut back by 1 base and J by 10 bases. CDR3 region: CASSLGKDRGHREQFF. The CDR3 DNA follows: TGTGCCAGCAGCTTAGGAAAGGACAGGGGGCATCGGGAGCAGTTCTTC.

This clonotype came up many times. The rearrangement links TRBV2 to TRBJ1-1, with D unresolved. V was pared by 4 bases and J by 0 bases, with 12 bases between. In germline, CDR1 is SNHLY, CDR2 FYNNEI. The CDR3 loop spans 15 amino acids. The CDR3 protein is CASSVQGAMNTEAFF. The CDR3, as DNA: TGTGCCAGCAGTGTACAAGGAGCCATGAACACTGAAGCTTTCTTT.

This clonotype was found many times. V is TRBV28 and J is TRBJ2-6; D remains ambiguous. Between the trimmed V and J ends, which lost 6 bases and 0 bases, there was a span of 12 bases. Looked up from germline, CDR1 is MDHEN and CDR2 is SYDVKM. This CDR3 is 16 amino acids long. CDR3 loop: CASSSQTYSGANVLTF. The CDR3 coding sequence is TGTGCCAGCAGCTCTCAGACTTACTCTGGGGCCAACGTCCTGACTTTC.

This clonotype is medium-sized by share. The rearrangement links TRBV7-6 to TRBJ2-3, with 11 bases that match TRBD2. The CDR3 extends over 17 amino acids. J lost 4 bases, V lost 5 bases, and 11 bases had no gene match. Germline-derived CDR1 and CDR2 are SGHVS and FNYEAQ. CDR3 in amino acids: CASSPLSSGRASDTQYF. The DNA for the CDR3 is TGTGCCAGCAGCCCACTGAGTAGCGGGAGGGCCTCAGATACGCAGTATTTT.

This clonotype was found many times. The chain links TRBV6-5 to TRBJ2-3; the match to TRBD2 covers 8 bases. Losses at the gene ends were 2 bases for V and 0 bases for J; bases not matched to a gene: 1. The CDR3 totals 15 residues. CDR1 and CDR2 (germline): MNHEY, SVGAGI. The CDR3 loop is CASSYRTSSTDTQYF. The CDR3 DNA is TGTGCCAGCAGTTACCGGACTAGCAGCACAGATACGCAGTATTTT.

There are many counts of this clonotype. The chain joins TRBV6-6 to TRBJ2-7; 11 positions agree with TRBD2. Trimming took 6 bases from V and 3 from J; bases not matched to a gene: 10. CDR1 MNHNY and CDR2 SVGAGI come from the germline V gene (reference sequence). The CDR3 runs 16 residues. The CDR3 reads CASSPGLAGRLYEQYF. The DNA for the CDR3 is TGTGCCAGCAGCCCCGGACTAGCGGGCCGCCTCTACGAGCAGTACTTC.

This clonotype was detected a few times. The chain combines TRBV29-1 with TRBJ2-5, with TRBD1 as a possible D gene (5 bases). This CDR3 spans 16 amino acids. Germline lookup yields CDR1 SQVTM and CDR2 ANQGSEA. V lost 3 bases to trimming and J lost 3 bases, with 20 bases between them. The CDR3 DNA reads TGCAGCGTTGATACCCTCAGGCAGGGTCGGAAAGAGACCCAGTACTTC. This sequence encodes CSVDTLRQGRKETQYF.

This chain connects TRBV7-8 to TRBJ2-3; D unclear. The germline V gene encodes CDR1 SGHVS and CDR2 FQNEAQ. The V gene lost 6 bases and the J gene lost 2 bases, with 15 bases spanning the gap. CDR3 length: 15 amino acids. The CDR3 DNA reads as TGTGCCAGCAGGCCTTCTTTCTTCCACACAGATACGCAGTATTTT. This encodes CASRPSFFHTDTQYF.

Ten or more counts support this clonotype. The CDR3 DNA sequence: TGCGCCAGCAGCCAAGAGACAGGGCCTAATCTATATAGCACAGATACGCAGTATTTT. Translating gives CASSQETGPNLYSTDTQYF. The chain couples TRBV4-3 to TRBJ2-3; 7 bases map to TRBD1. V shed 0 bases and J 0 bases; nucleotides not matched to a gene: 12. In germline, CDR1 is LGHNA, CDR2 YSLEER. The CDR3 loop spans 19 amino acids.

This clonotype appeared a few times. This chain links TRBV19 with TRBJ2-1; 8 bases line up with TRBD1. This CDR3 is 13 amino acids long. V shed 11 bases and J 9 bases; nucleotides not matched to a gene: 12. Germline-derived CDR1 and CDR2 are LNHDA and SQIVND (reference sequence). The CDR3 loop is CACQDRVVSEQFF. CDR3 nucleotide sequence: TGTGCCTGTCAGGACAGGGTGGTTTCTGAGCAGTTCTTC. Full variable domain (rest looked up from reference TRBV19 and TRBJ2-1): DGGITQSPKYLFRKEGQNVTLSCEQNLNHDAMYWYRQDPGQGLRLIYYSQIVNDFQKGDIAEGYSVSREKKESFPLTVTSAQKNPTAFYLCACQDRVVSEQFFGPGTRLTVL.

In this sample, this clonotype turned up many times. V usage is TRBV20-1 and J usage is TRBJ1-1; no firm D call. Per germline, CDR1 DFQATT and CDR2 SNEGSKA (reference sequence). The V end was cut by 6 bases, the J end by 5 bases, with 19 bases between. CDR3 length: 14 amino acids. Here the CDR3 DNA reads TGCAGTGCAGAACCTCGACGAGGGAGTACTGAAGCTTTCTTT. Protein: CSAEPRRGSTEAFF.

This clonotype was counted many times. CDR3 region: CASSYSASFNEKLFF. DNA of the CDR3: TGTGCCAGCAGCTACAGTGCCTCCTTTAATGAAAAACTGTTTTTT. The chain employs TRBV7-9 and TRBJ1-4; D gene ambiguous. Trimming took 4 bases from V and 4 from J, leaving 13 bases between them. The germline V gene encodes CDR1 SEHNR and CDR2 FQNEAQ (reference sequence). The CDR3 totals 15 residues.

The gene calls are TRBV6-5 and TRBJ2-7, with 7 bases lining up with TRBD1. This CDR3 has 14 residues. V shed 5 bases and J 4 bases; nucleotides not matched to a gene: 8. Germline loops: CDR1 MNHEY, CDR2 SVGAGI. This CDR3 is CASSDTGQFYEQYF. The CDR3 DNA is TGTGCCAGCAGTGATACGGGACAGTTTTACGAGCAGTACTTC.

This chain links TRBV28 with TRBJ2-3; 7 nucleotides line up with TRBD1. After removal of 2 bases from V and 5 bases from J, the junction contained 7 bases not matched to a gene. The CDR3 length is 15 residues. Germline V CDR1 and CDR2: MDHEN, SYDVKM. CDR3 bases: TGTGCCAGCAGTTTACCCCAGGGACAGAAAGATACGCAGTATTTT. This encodes CASSLPQGQKDTQYF.

In its sample, this clonotype ranks as medium-sized. V gene TRBV7-8 combines with J gene TRBJ2-7, with D unresolved. V dropped 6 bases and J dropped 6 bases, with 15 bases sitting between them. The CDR3 has 13 amino acids. The V gene's germline CDR1 is SGHVS and CDR2 FQNEAQ. The CDR3 DNA sequence: TGTGCCAGCAGTCGAAGGTTGAGCGCCGAGCAGTACTTC. Translated, it gives CASSRRLSAEQYF.

There are many counts of this clonotype. The chain recombines TRBV27 with TRBJ1-5; TRBD1 is a possible D gene (5 bases). CDR1 is MNHEY and CDR2 is SMNVEV in the germline V gene (reference sequence). CDR3 size: 18 residues. V shed 5 bases and J shed 0 bases, with 20 bases lying between them. CDR3 sequence: CASSPRYSEGISNQPQHF. In nucleotides, the CDR3 is TGTGCCAGCAGTCCGAGGTATTCCGAGGGGATTAGCAATCAGCCCCAGCATTTT.

A few counts support this clonotype. The J gene is TRBJ1-1, the V gene TRBV6-1; D gene uncertain. CDR1 and CDR2 from the germline V gene are MNHNS and SASEGT. This CDR3 contains 10 residues. V lost 4 bases and J 4 bases, leaving 1 base between the germline ends. The CDR3 is CASSVTEAFF. The CDR3 nucleotides read TGTGCCAGCAGTGTCACTGAAGCTTTCTTT.

This clonotype turned up a few times. The CDR3, as DNA: TGTGCCAGCACCAACAGTGGCACTGAAGCTTTCTTT. Protein sequence: CASTNSGTEAFF. This rearrangement joins TRBV12-3 or TRBV12-4 to TRBJ1-1; D remains ambiguous. This CDR3 is built from 12 residues. V was clipped by 7 bases and J by 4 bases, with 10 bases between them.

There are many counts of this clonotype. CDR3 region: CASSQSQGAYGYTF. CDR3 in DNA: TGTGCCAGCAGTCAATCGCAGGGAGCCTATGGCTACACCTTC. This chain joins TRBV12-3 or TRBV12-4 and TRBJ1-2, with D perhaps TRBD1 (5 bases). V was pared by 5 bases and J by 4 bases, with 14 bases between. This CDR3 has 14 amino acids.

This clonotype was seen ten or more times. The chain is built from TRBV15 and TRBJ1-1; D gene uncertain. The CDR3 totals 13 residues. The germline V gene has CDR1 LNHNV and CDR2 YYDKDF (reference sequence). V lost 0 bases, J lost 7 bases, and 9 bases lay in between. The DNA of the CDR3 is TGTGCCACCAGCAGAGATGGCTACGTTGAAGCTTTCTTT. Translated, it gives CATSRDGYVEAFF.

The V call is TRBV24-1, the J call TRBJ2-3; D tentatively reads TRBD1 or TRBD2 (5 bases each). CDR1 KGHDR and CDR2 SFDVKD come from the germline V gene. The CDR3 has 16 residues. Trimming took 1 base from V and 4 from J, leaving 14 bases between them. The CDR3 sequence is CATSDFVGTEADTQYF. DNA for the CDR3: TGTGCCACCAGTGATTTCGTTGGGACGGAGGCAGATACGCAGTATTTT.